The 10 T cell receptor beta chains presented below share a single source sample, sequenced in a study of cytomegalovirus exposure and HLA in healthy donors. PCR employed 60 Vbeta and 13 Jbeta primers. TCRdb's copy holds only in-frame clones and misses some; the assay was immunoSEQ multiplex PCR. The profile covers some 200,000 clones, with 80% to 85% appearing a single time and about 0.8% taken by the ten largest. Sequencing input: PBMCs. The receptors derive from a woman younger than 30 in good health and CMV-seronegative.

This clone was counted only a few times. This chain joins TRBV27 and TRBJ1-4; 10 positions agree with TRBD1. The V gene end was trimmed by 2 bases and the J gene end by 7 bases; junction bases not matched to a gene: 7. The germline CDR1 and CDR2 sequences are MNHEY and SMNVEV (reference sequence). CDR3 length: 16 amino acids. In DNA, the CDR3 is TGTGCCAGCAGTTTAGGGACAGGGGTTTTTTTTGAAAAACTGTTTTTT. Protein sequence: CASSLGTGVFFEKLFF.

This chain uses TRBV9 with TRBJ2-7; weak D call: TRBD1 (5 bases). V was clipped by 3 bases and J by 6 bases, with 22 bases between them. The CDR3 runs to 16 residues. Germline-derived CDR1 and CDR2 are SGDLS and YYNGEE. The CDR3 DNA reads as TGTGCCAGCAGCGCAGGGAACCCAACAGTGGTGGCCGAGCAGTACTTC. Translated, it gives CASSAGNPTVVAEQYF.

V and J are TRBV30 and TRBJ1-5; 8 bases are shared with TRBD1. The V gene's germline CDR1 is GTSNPN and CDR2 SVGIG (reference sequence). CDR3 length: 15 residues. V trimming: 3 bases; J trimming: 1 base; junction bases outside the gene matches: 5. In DNA form, the CDR3 reads TGTGCCTGGAGCCCCGGACAGGGCAGCAATCAGCCCCAGCATTTT. Protein sequence: CAWSPGQGSNQPQHF.

The table lists this clone with a few counts. The chain carries TRBV18 and TRBJ2-2; TRBD1 matches 11 bases. Looked up from germline, CDR1 is KGHSH and CDR2 is LQKENI. The CDR3 is 16 amino acids. V lost 6 bases, J lost 5 bases, and 8 bases stayed unmatched. The CDR3 DNA reads as TGTGCCAGCTCCCCTAGGACAGGGGGCGATACCGGGGAGCTGTTTTTT. It codes for CASSPRTGGDTGELFF.

This chain uses TRBV28 with TRBJ2-7; no definite D call. The CDR3 spans 12 residues. V lost 3 bases to trimming and J lost 1 base, with 4 bases between them. Germline lookup yields CDR1 MDHEN and CDR2 SYDVKM. CDR3 bases: TGTGCCAGCAGTTTTCTTTCCTACGAGCAGTACTTC. Its translation: CASSFLSYEQYF.

The V call is TRBV6-6, the J call TRBJ1-1; 9 nucleotides agree with TRBD1. Per germline, CDR1 MNHNY and CDR2 SVGAGI (reference sequence). The junction had 9 bases not matched to a gene; V was cut back by 6 bases and J by 4 bases. The CDR3 is 15 residues long. CDR3 in amino acids: CASRPRTGEGTEAFF. The CDR3 DNA follows: TGTGCCAGCAGACCTCGGACAGGGGAGGGCACTGAAGCTTTCTTT.

The chain couples TRBV18 to TRBJ1-1, with D possibly being TRBD1 (5 bases). V was pared by 0 bases and J by 4 bases, with 9 bases between. Germline assignment: CDR1 KGHSH and CDR2 LQKENI. The CDR3 runs 14 residues. The CDR3 spells CASSPPSGSTEAFF. CDR3 sequence (DNA): TGTGCCAGCTCACCACCCTCAGGGTCCACTGAAGCTTTCTTT.

V and J are TRBV18 and TRBJ2-3, with D uncertain. CDR1 is KGHSH, CDR2 LQKENI, per germline. Trimming shortened V by 5 bases and J by 0 bases, and 6 bases separated the two germline ends. The CDR3 is made up of 13 amino acids. CDR3 in amino acids: CASSSVSTDTQYF. In DNA form, the CDR3 reads TGTGCCAGCTCATCAGTGAGCACAGATACGCAGTATTTT. The full variable domain, with the rest looked up from reference TRBV18 and TRBJ2-3, is NAGVMQNPRHLVRRRGQEARLRCSPMKGHSHVYWYRQLPEEGLKFMVYLQKENIIDESGMPKERFSAEFPKEGPSILRIQQVVRGDSAAYFCASSSVSTDTQYFGPGTRLTVL.

The chain joins TRBV6-5 to TRBJ2-2, with 8 nucleotides matching TRBD2. The CDR3 extends over 15 amino acids. J lost 6 bases, V lost 6 bases, and 9 bases had no gene match. Germline V gene sequence: CDR1 MNHEY, CDR2 SVGAGI. The CDR3 region has the DNA TGTGCCAGCAGCCTCGAAGCGGGAGTAGCCGGGGAGCTGTTTTTT. It yields the protein CASSLEAGVAGELFF.

The chain links TRBV6-5 to TRBJ2-5, with a possible D match to TRBD2 (5 bases). This CDR3 comprises 13 residues. V was pared by 0 bases and J by 3 bases, with 5 bases between. CDR1 and CDR2 from the germline V gene are MNHEY and SVGAGI. CDR3 sequence (DNA): TGTGCCAGCAGTTACTCGGGAGAAGAGACCCAGTACTTC. It codes for CASSYSGEETQYF.